The T cell receptor (beta chain) described here comes from a study of read filtering for tumor transcriptome and immune sequencing (dated by TCRdb to the early 2020s). Looking at the study overall: Of the patients in the cohort, more than 16 were male and some 15 were female, and their mean age was 65.9 years, with a range of about 47 to 85. TCR-region mapped reads per sample ranged from about 4.05 to 11 million with IR-seq versus only roughly 85 to 1,300 with RNA-seq. One main goal was a read-filtering strategy for immune repertoire data, in particular deciding whether clonotypes backed by only one read should be removed. TCR repertoires obtained by targeted immune repertoire sequencing and by bulk whole-transcriptome sequencing performed on the same bone marrow samples were compared. After DNase treatment, whole-transcriptome libraries were prepared with the TruSeq RNA Access Library Prep Kit. By revised international staging, roughly 8 patients were R-ISS I, under 20 were R-ISS II and roughly seven were R-ISS III. The full study reports these points: IR-seq captured clonotypes at much higher depth and more reliably than RNA-seq, and smaller IR-seq throughput sufficed to identify most shared clonotypes. In IR-seq, single-read clonotypes were 80% to 90% of clonotypes but about 3.5% of total reads; in RNA-seq they were roughly three quarters of clonotypes and about 41% of reads. The sorted CD138-negative fraction was composed of a mixed bone marrow immune population rather than of purified T cells. The correlation between IR-seq and RNA-seq shared clonotype proportions was increased by removal of single-read clonotypes.

Each patient had bone marrow sampled at the time of active disease. Isolation of bone marrow mononuclear cells was performed by Ficoll-Hypaque density gradient centrifugation. Myeloma plasma cells were removed and CD138-negative cells were obtained by negative selection following labeling with CD138 magnetic microbeads on a MACS separator. Purity of the isolated cells was checked by flow cytometry on an Attune NxT using CD138 antibodies. Total RNA was extracted using TRIzol reagent and was quantified on a NanoDrop spectrophotometer. Paired RNA-seq and IR-seq were performed on the CD138-negative bone marrow sample of each patient. The Immunoverse kit was used to build TCR libraries from roughly 440 ng RNA, with molecular barcoded adaptors covering alpha/delta and beta/gamma chains. TCR library preparation used the same RNA that was used for transcriptome sequencing. TCR libraries were sequenced on an Illumina HiSeq 4000 with 2 x 150 cycles. Turning to the authors' computational methods: Using MiXCR, which included quality filtering and error correction, TCR reads were aligned to human V, D, J and C references and then assembled into CDR3 clonotypes. The tcR package in R was used for analysis of clonotype counts and gene usage diversity. For inspection of raw mapping reads, RNA-seq reads were mapped by STAR aligner version 2.5.3a onto GRCh37 of the human genome. To test the effect of sequencing depth on detected clonotypes, IR-seq fastq files were randomly downsampled using Seqtk 1.3. Clones were called with MiXCR by TCRdb after fastp trimmed the public reads at Q25, and only in-frame beta chains were retained. Every CDR3 protein is listed once, alongside the most common genes and DNA of its rows. These V and J calls rely on TCRdb rather than the paper's analysis. This sample lists approximately 93,000 distinct CDR3 sequences; roughly 21% were detected once. The leading ten clones occupy about an eighth of the sample.

CDR3 length: 16 amino acids, cysteine to phenylalanine. CDR3 DNA is the only sequence kept; it has 48 bases, read in frame from the first base. CDR1 SGHRS and CDR2 YFSETQ were looked up in the germline V gene. Regarding this clonotype: The antigen it recognizes is unknown. One end of the junction fails to match germline, which may point to a read error.

The clonotype was recovered from a donor at least 40 years old with multiple myeloma. The specimen was a population of CD138-negative cells sorted from bone marrow. The cell subset or site label of this sample denotes: bone marrow mononuclear cells depleted of CD138+ plasma/myeloma cells by negative magnetic selection. Recombination joined TRBV5-1 with TRBJ2-1; 12 bases in between match TRBD2. DNA sequence: TGCGCCAGCAGCCTTACTAGCGGGGGGCCTAGGAATGAGCAGTTCTTT. It translates as CASSLTSGGPRNEQFF.